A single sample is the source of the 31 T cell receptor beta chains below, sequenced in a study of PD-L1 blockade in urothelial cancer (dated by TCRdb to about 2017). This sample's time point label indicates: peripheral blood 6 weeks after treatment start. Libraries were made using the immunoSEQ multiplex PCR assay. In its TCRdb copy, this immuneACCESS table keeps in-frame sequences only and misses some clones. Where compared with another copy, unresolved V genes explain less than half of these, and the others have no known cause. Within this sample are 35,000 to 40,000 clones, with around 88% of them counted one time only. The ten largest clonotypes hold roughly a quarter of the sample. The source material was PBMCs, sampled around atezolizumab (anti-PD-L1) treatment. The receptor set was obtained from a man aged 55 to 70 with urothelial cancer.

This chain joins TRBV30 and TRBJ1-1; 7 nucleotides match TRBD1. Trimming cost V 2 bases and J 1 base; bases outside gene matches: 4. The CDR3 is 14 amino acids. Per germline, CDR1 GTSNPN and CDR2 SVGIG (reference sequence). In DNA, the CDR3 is TGTGCCTGGAGTACCCACAGGGGGAACACTGAAGCTTTCTTT. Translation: CAWSTHRGNTEAFF.

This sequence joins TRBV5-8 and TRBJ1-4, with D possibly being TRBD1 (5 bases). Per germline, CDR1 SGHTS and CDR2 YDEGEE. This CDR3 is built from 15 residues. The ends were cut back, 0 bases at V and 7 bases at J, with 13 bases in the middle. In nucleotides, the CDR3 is TGTGCCAGCAGCTTGGTCGGGGGAAGGGGTGAAAAACTGTTTTTT. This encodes CASSLVGGRGEKLFF.

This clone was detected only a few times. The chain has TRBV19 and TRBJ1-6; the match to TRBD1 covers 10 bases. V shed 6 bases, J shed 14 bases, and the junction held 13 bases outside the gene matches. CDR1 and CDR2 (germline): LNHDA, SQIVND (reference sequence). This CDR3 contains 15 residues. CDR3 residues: CASSPGTGVVRALHF. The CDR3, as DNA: TGTGCCAGTAGCCCCGGGACAGGGGTCGTTCGGGCCCTCCACTTT. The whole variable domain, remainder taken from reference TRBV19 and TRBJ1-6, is DGGITQSPKYLFRKEGQNVTLSCEQNLNHDAMYWYRQDPGQGLRLIYYSQIVNDFQKGDIAEGYSVSREKKESFPLTVTSAQKNPTAFYLCASSPGTGVVRALHFGNGTRLTVT.

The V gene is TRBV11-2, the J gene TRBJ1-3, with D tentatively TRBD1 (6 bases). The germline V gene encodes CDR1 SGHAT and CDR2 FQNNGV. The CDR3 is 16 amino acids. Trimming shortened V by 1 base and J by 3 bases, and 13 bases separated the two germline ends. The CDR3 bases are TGTGCCAGCAGCTTAGGCCGGGGGGCTTTTGGAAACACCATATATTTT. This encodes CASSLGRGAFGNTIYF.

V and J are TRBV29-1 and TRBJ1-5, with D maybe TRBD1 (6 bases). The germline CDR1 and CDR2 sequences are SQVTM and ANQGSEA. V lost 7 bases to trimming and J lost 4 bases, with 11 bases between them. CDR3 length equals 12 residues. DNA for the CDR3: TGCAGCGGGCAACAGGGAAATCAGCCCCAGCATTTT. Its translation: CSGQQGNQPQHF.

The CDR3 region has the DNA TGCGCCAGCAGCTTAGGGACAGGGTGGGGAAACATTCAGTACTTC. Translated: CASSLGTGWGNIQYF. This chain uses TRBV5-1 with TRBJ2-4; 9 bases map to TRBD1. V dropped 2 bases and J dropped 6; count of bases not matched to a gene: 6. The germline gives CDR1 SGHRS, CDR2 YFSETQ. The CDR3 has 15 amino acids.

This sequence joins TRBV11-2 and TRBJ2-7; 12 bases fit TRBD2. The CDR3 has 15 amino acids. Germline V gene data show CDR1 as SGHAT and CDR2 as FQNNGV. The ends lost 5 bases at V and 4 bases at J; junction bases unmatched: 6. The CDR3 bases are TGTGCCAGCAGCCCTCGGACTAGCGGGGTATACGAGCAGTACTTC. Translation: CASSPRTSGVYEQYF.

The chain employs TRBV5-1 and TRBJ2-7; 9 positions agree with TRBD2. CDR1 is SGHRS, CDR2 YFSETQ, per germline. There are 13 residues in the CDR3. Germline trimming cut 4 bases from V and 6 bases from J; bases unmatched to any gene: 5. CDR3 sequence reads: CASSTGTSREQYF. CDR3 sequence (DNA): TGCGCCAGCAGCACTGGGACTAGCCGCGAGCAGTACTTC.

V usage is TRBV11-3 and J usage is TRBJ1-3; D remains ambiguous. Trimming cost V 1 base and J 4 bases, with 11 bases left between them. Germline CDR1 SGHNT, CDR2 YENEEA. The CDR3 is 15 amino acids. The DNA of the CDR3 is TGTGCCAGCAGCTTAGGGCCCGGGTTCGGAAACACCATATATTTT. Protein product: CASSLGPGFGNTIYF.

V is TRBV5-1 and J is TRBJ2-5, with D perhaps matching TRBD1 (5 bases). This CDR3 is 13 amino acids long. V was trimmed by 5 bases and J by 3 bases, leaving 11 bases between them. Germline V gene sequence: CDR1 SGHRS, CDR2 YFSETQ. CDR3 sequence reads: CASSRGSEETQYF. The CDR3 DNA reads TGCGCCAGCAGTAGGGGATCAGAAGAGACCCAGTACTTC. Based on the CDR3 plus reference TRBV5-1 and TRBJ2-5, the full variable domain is KAGVTQTPRYLIKTRGQQVTLSCSPISGHRSVSWYQQTPGQGLQFLFEYFSETQRNKGNFPGRFSGRQFSNSRSEMNVSTLELGDSALYLCASSRGSEETQYFGPGTRLLVL.

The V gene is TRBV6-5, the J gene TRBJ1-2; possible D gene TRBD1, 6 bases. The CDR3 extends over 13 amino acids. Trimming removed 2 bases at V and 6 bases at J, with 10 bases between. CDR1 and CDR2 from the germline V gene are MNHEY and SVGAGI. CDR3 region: CASSYDGGNGYTF. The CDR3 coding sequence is TGTGCCAGCAGTTACGATGGGGGCAATGGCTACACCTTC.

The CDR3 coding sequence is TGCGCCAGCAGCACGGCCGGGACACCGCACTACGAGCAGTACTTC. Residues: CASSTAGTPHYEQYF. The chain links TRBV5-1 to TRBJ2-7; possibly TRBD1 for D (6 bases). Germline CDR1 is SGHRS and CDR2 is YFSETQ. V lost 4 bases and J 3 bases, leaving 17 bases between the germline ends. There are 15 residues in the CDR3.

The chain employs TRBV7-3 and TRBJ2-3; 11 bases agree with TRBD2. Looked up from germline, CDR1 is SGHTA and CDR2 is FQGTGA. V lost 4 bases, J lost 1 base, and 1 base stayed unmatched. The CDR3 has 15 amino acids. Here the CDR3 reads CASSSSGGRTDTQYF. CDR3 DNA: TGTGCCAGCAGCTCTAGCGGGGGGCGCACAGATACGCAGTATTTT.

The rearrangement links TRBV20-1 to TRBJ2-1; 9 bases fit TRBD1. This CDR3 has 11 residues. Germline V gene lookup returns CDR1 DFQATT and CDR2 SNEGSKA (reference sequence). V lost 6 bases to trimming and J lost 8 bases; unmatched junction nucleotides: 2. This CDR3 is CSARTGDEQFF. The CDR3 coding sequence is TGCAGTGCGCGGACAGGGGATGAGCAGTTCTTC.

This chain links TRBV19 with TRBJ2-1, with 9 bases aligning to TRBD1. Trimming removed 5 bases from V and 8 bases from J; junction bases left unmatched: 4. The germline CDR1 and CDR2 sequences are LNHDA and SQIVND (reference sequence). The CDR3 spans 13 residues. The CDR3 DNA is TGTGCCAGTAGTCCTCGGACAGGGGATGAGCAGTTCTTC. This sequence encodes CASSPRTGDEQFF.

The CDR3 protein is CASSAPGTGVDYGYTF. For the CDR3, the DNA is TGTGCCAGCAGTGCACCCGGGACAGGGGTAGACTATGGCTACACCTTC. This sequence joins TRBV6-1 and TRBJ1-2, with TRBD1 matching 10 bases. After removal of 4 bases from V and 3 bases from J, the junction contained 8 bases not matched to a gene. The CDR3 has 16 residues. CDR1 is MNHNS and CDR2 is SASEGT in the germline V gene.

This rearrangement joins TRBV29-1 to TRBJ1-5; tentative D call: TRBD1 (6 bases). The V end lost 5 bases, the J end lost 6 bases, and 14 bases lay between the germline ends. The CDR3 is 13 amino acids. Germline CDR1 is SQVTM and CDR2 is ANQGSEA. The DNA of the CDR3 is TGCAGCGTTCGTACAGGGATAGGTCAGCCCCAGCATTTT. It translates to CSVRTGIGQPQHF.

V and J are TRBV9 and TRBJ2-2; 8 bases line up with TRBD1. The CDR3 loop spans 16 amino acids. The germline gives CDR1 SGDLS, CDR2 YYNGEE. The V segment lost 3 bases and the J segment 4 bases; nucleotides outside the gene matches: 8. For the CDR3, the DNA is TGTGCCAGCAGCGGTAGCGGACAGGGCGGCACCGGGGAGCTGTTTTTT. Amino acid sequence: CASSGSGQGGTGELFF.

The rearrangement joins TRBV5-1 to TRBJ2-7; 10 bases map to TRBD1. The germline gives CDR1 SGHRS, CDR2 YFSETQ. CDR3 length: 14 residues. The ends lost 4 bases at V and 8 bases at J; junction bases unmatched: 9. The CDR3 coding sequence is TGCGCCAGCAGCGGGACAGGGGTCTATGGAAAGCAGTACTTC. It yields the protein CASSGTGVYGKQYF.

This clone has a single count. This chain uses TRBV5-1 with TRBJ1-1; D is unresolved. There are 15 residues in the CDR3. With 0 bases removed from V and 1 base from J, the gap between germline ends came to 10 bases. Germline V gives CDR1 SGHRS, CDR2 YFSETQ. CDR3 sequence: CASSLVQPGNTEAFF. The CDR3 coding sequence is TGCGCCAGCAGCTTGGTACAGCCTGGGAACACTGAAGCTTTCTTT.

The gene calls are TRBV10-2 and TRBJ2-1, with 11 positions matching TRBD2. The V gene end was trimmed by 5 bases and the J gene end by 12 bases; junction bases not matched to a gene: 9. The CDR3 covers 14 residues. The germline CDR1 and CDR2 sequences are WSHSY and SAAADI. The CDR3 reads CASSQPTSGSRQFF. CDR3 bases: TGCGCCAGCAGTCAACCCACTAGCGGGAGTAGGCAGTTCTTC.

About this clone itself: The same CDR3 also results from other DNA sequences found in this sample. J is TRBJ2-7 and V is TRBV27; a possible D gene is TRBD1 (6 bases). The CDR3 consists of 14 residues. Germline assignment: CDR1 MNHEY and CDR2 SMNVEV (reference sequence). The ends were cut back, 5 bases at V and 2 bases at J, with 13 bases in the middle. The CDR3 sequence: CASSPSRGPYEQYF. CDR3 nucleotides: TGTGCCAGCAGTCCGTCCAGGGGTCCCTACGAGCAGTACTTC.

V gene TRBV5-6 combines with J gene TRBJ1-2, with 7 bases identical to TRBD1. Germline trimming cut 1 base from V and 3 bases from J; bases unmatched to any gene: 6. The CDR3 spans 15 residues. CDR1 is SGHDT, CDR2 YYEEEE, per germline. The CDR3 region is CASSLTGVADYGYTF. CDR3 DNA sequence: TGTGCCAGCAGCTTGACAGGGGTAGCCGACTATGGCTACACCTTC.

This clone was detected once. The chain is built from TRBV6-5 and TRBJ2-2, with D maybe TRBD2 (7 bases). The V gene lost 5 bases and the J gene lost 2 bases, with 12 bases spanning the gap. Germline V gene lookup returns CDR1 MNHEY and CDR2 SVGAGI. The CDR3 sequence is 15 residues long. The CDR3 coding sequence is TGTGCCAGCAGTAAGGGGGGGTTCAACACCGGGGAGCTGTTTTTT. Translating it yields CASSKGGFNTGELFF.

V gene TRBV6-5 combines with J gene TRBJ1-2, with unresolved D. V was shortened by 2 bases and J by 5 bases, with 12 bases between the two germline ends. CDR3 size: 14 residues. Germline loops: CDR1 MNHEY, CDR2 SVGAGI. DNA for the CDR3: TGTGCCAGCAGTTACGGCCGTAGCGCTTATGGCTACACCTTC. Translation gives CASSYGRSAYGYTF.

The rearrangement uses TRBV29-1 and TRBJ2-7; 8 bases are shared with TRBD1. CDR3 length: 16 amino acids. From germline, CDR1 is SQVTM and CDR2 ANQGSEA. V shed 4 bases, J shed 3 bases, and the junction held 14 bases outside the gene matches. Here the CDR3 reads CSVGYGQGLQGYEQYF. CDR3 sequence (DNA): TGCAGCGTTGGTTACGGACAGGGCCTCCAGGGCTACGAGCAGTACTTC.

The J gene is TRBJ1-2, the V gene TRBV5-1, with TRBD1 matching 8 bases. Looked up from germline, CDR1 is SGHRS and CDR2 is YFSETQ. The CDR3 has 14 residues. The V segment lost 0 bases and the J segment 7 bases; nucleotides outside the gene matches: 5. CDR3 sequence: CASSLAQGAGGYTF. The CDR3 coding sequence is TGCGCCAGCAGCTTGGCTCAGGGGGCCGGTGGCTACACCTTC.

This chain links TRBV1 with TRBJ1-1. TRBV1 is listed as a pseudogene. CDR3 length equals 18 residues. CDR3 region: CTSQHLGPGDYMNTEAFF. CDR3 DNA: TGCACCAGCCAACACTTAGGGCCGGGGGATTACATGAACACTGAAGCTTTCTTT.

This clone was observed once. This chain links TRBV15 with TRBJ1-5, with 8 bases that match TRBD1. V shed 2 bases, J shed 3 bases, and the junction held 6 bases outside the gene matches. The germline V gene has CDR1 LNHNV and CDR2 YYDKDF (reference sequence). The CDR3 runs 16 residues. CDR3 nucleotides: TGTGCCACCAGCAGACATAGACAGGGGTACAATCAGCCCCAGCATTTT. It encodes CATSRHRQGYNQPQHF.

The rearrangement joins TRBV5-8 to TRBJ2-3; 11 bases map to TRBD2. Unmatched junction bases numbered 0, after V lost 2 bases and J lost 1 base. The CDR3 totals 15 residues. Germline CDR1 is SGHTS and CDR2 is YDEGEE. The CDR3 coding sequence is TGTGCCAGCAGCTTACTAGCGGGGGGCACAGATACGCAGTATTTT. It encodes CASSLLAGGTDTQYF.

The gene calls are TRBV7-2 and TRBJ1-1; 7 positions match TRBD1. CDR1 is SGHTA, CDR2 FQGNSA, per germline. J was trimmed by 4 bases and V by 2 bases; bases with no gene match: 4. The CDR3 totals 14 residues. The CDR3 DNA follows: TGTGCCAGCAGCTTAAGGGGGCAGGGCACTGAAGCTTTCTTT. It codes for CASSLRGQGTEAFF.